This entry lists 11 T cell receptor beta chains sequenced from one sample in a study of shared clonotypes between healthy human individuals. Assay used: immunoSEQ multiplex PCR; TCRdb lists only in-frame clones, some missing. The sample records around 2.3 million clones, 90% to 97% being singletons. The sequencing input was naive CD4+ T cells sorted from blood. Subset denoted: CD45RA+ positively selected. Receptor source: a man aged 18 to 30 in good health.

The rearrangement uses TRBV7-6 and TRBJ2-2, with a possible D match to TRBD1 (6 bases). This CDR3 is 22 amino acids long. Germline CDR1 and CDR2: SGHVS and FNYEAQ. V lost 1 base and J lost 2, with 29 bases in between. CDR3 sequence: CASSLGLVGFGGTTFNTGELFF. The DNA for the CDR3 is TGTGCCAGCAGCTTAGGTTTGGTGGGTTTTGGGGGCACGACCTTCAACACCGGGGAGCTGTTTTTT.

The chain is built from TRBV30 and TRBJ2-7; perhaps TRBD1 as D (5 bases). V gave up 0 bases and J gave up 5 bases, with 17 bases separating them. The length of the CDR3 is 15 residues. Germline CDR1 and CDR2: GTSNPN and SVGIG (reference sequence). This CDR3 is CAWSVRSGKFDEQYF. Written as DNA, the CDR3 is TGTGCCTGGAGTGTTCGGTCAGGGAAATTTGACGAGCAGTACTTC. Filled out from reference TRBV30 and TRBJ2-7, the complete variable domain reads SQTIHQWPATLVQPVGSPLSLECTVEGTSNPNLYWYRQAAGRGLQLLFYSVGIGQISSEVPQNLSASRPQDRQFILSSKKLLLSDSGFYLCAWSVRSGKFDEQYFGPGTRLTVT.

The CDR3: CASSVAGGDGLFPPSPLHF. The CDR3 coding sequence is TGTGCCAGCAGCGTAGCTGGAGGGGATGGTTTATTCCCGCCTTCACCCCTCCACTTT. The genes are TRBV9 and TRBJ1-6; D may be TRBD1 (5 bases). V gave up 0 bases and J gave up 9 bases, with 25 bases separating them. The CDR3 loop spans 19 amino acids. The germline gives CDR1 SGDLS, CDR2 YYNGEE.

This rearrangement joins TRBV7-9 to TRBJ1-4; D is ambiguous. Germline V lookup: CDR1 SEHNR, CDR2 FQNEAQ (reference sequence). The CDR3 is 15 residues long. Trimming took off 3 bases at V and 6 bases at J, with 14 bases between the two ends. CDR3 nucleotide sequence: TGTGCCAGCAGCTTCCGGGGAGGAGTTGATGAAAAACTGTTTTTT. Its protein is CASSFRGGVDEKLFF.

V usage is TRBV19 and J usage is TRBJ2-1; maybe TRBD2 (5 bases). CDR1 is LNHDA and CDR2 is SQIVND in the germline V gene (reference sequence). This CDR3 is 15 amino acids long. Trimming removed 4 bases from V and 3 bases from J, with 13 bases in between. The CDR3 region has the DNA TGTGCCAGTAGTACAACTAGTTTCGGCTACAATGAGCAGTTCTTC. Amino acid sequence: CASSTTSFGYNEQFF.

A word on this clone: Other nucleotide sequences from this sample produce the same CDR3. The chain employs TRBV30 and TRBJ1-6, with 10 nucleotides matching TRBD1. The junction had 10 bases not matched to a gene; V was cut back by 1 base and J by 13 bases. There are 15 residues in the CDR3. Germline V gene data show CDR1 as GTSNPN and CDR2 as SVGIG (reference sequence). The CDR3 protein is CAWSGMGQGFSPLHF. Written as DNA, the CDR3 is TGTGCCTGGAGTGGCATGGGACAGGGGTTTTCGCCCCTCCACTTT.

About this clone: This specimen includes other DNA sequences encoding the same CDR3. J is TRBJ1-2 and V is TRBV18; D may be TRBD1 (5 bases). Germline CDR1 KGHSH, CDR2 LQKENI. The CDR3 contains 15 residues. V was clipped by 3 bases and J by 0 bases, with 11 bases between them. In DNA, the CDR3 is TGTGCCAGCTCACCCGGGCAGGGCTCTAACTATGGCTACACCTTC. Amino acid sequence: CASSPGQGSNYGYTF.

The chain employs TRBV10-3 and TRBJ2-7, with 10 bases that match TRBD2. Germline V gene sequence: CDR1 ENHRY, CDR2 SYGVKD. The CDR3 runs 15 residues. The V gene end was trimmed by 4 bases and the J gene end by 0 bases; junction bases not matched to a gene: 3. The CDR3 DNA follows: TGTGCCATCAGTGGCGGGACTAGCGACTCCTACGAGCAGTACTTC. Residues: CAISGGTSDSYEQYF.

The gene calls are TRBV4-1 and TRBJ2-3, with D possibly TRBD2 on 6 matching bases. The CDR3 covers 14 residues. The ends were cut back, 6 bases at V and 3 bases at J, with 13 bases in the middle. Germline CDR1 is MGHRA and CDR2 is YSYEKL. This chain's CDR3 is CASRRGFGTDTQYF. The CDR3 region has the DNA TGCGCCAGCAGACGGGGGTTCGGTACAGATACGCAGTATTTT.

This chain connects TRBV15 to TRBJ2-1, with unresolved D. V was cut by 3 bases and J by 2 bases, with 11 bases left in between. Germline lookup yields CDR1 LNHNV and CDR2 YYDKDF (reference sequence). This CDR3 spans 15 amino acids. The CDR3 bases are TGTGCCACCAGCAGTAGGAGTGGGGCCTACAATGAGCAGTTCTTC. It encodes CATSSRSGAYNEQFF. Complete variable domain (other parts from reference TRBV15 and TRBJ2-1): DAMVIQNPRYQVTQFGKPVTLSCSQTLNHNVMYWYQQKSSQAPKLLFHYYDKDFNNEADTPDNFQSRRPNTSFCFLDIRSPGLGDTAMYLCATSSRSGAYNEQFFGPGTRLTVL.

The rearrangement joins TRBV4-3 to TRBJ2-1; D call uncertain. CDR3 length: 15 residues. V was trimmed by 0 bases and J by 7 bases, leaving 13 bases between them. The V gene's germline CDR1 is LGHNA and CDR2 YSLEER. The CDR3 DNA reads as TGCGCCAGCAGCCAAGATATGTCCTGGCCGAATGAGCAGTTCTTC. Translating gives CASSQDMSWPNEQFF.